A single sample is the source of the 30 T cell receptor beta chains below, sequenced in a study of shared clonotypes between healthy human individuals. The data were produced by immunoSEQ multiplex PCR, yet TCRdb's version contains in-frame clones alone and is incomplete. Of about 1.5 million clones in the sample, nearly 99% were seen once. Sequenced: naive CD4+ T cells sorted from blood. Subset of the sample: CD45RA+ positively selected. These receptors all come from a man younger than 40 in good health.

The rearrangement joins TRBV6-1 to TRBJ2-7; the D gene is possibly TRBD2 (5 bases). V lost 6 bases, J lost 0 bases, and 12 bases lay in between. Germline CDR1 and CDR2: MNHNS and SASEGT. The CDR3 length is 14 residues. The CDR3 sequence: CASRERLSSYEQYF. Here the CDR3 DNA reads TGTGCCAGCAGGGAGAGACTAAGCTCCTACGAGCAGTACTTC.

The chain couples TRBV29-1 to TRBJ1-2; D unclear. The CDR3 runs to 12 residues. Germline V gene lookup returns CDR1 SQVTM and CDR2 ANQGSEA. The V end lost 2 bases, the J end lost 4 bases, and 8 bases lay between the germline ends. The CDR3 bases are TGCAGCGTTGAAATGGCGTCCTATGGCTACACCTTC. Amino acid sequence: CSVEMASYGYTF.

Regarding this clone: This specimen includes other DNA sequences encoding the same CDR3. CDR3 in DNA: TGTGCCAGTAGTATAGTCCCAGGCAATCAGCCCCAGCATTTT. Protein sequence: CASSIVPGNQPQHF. V and J are TRBV19 and TRBJ1-5; D uncertain. CDR1 is LNHDA and CDR2 is SQIVND in the germline V gene (reference sequence). The V end lost 1 base, the J end lost 2 bases, and 6 bases lay between the germline ends. The CDR3 consists of 14 residues.

Comment on this clone: Other DNA sequences in this sample translate to the same CDR3. The chain has TRBV5-1 and TRBJ1-2; TRBD1 is a possible D gene (5 bases). CDR3 length: 14 amino acids. V lost 0 bases, J lost 1 base, and 7 bases lay in between. Germline V gene sequence: CDR1 SGHRS, CDR2 YFSETQ. In DNA, the CDR3 is TGCGCCAGCAGCTTGGAGGGACGTAACTATGGCTACACCTTC. Translated: CASSLEGRNYGYTF.

The chain links TRBV5-1 to TRBJ2-2; either TRBD1 or TRBD2 may supply D (5 bases each). This CDR3 is 16 amino acids long. Per the germline V gene, CDR1 is SGHRS and CDR2 is YFSETQ. V was clipped by 5 bases and J by 6 bases, with 20 bases between them. The CDR3 nucleotides are TGCGCCAGCAGTCCTAGCAGGGAAGTCGTGGCCGGGGAGCTGTTTTTT. The encoded protein is CASSPSREVVAGELFF.

V usage is TRBV4-3 and J usage is TRBJ2-5; D might be TRBD2 (6 bases). Between the trimmed V and J ends, which lost 1 base and 4 bases, there was a span of 10 bases. Germline values: CDR1 LGHNA, CDR2 YSLEER. The CDR3 is made up of 14 amino acids. The CDR3 reads CASSQGRGPETQYF. The CDR3 nucleotides are TGCGCCAGCAGCCAAGGGAGGGGCCCAGAGACCCAGTACTTC.

This clone was seen just once. The J gene is TRBJ2-7, the V gene TRBV11-2; the match to TRBD1 covers 11 bases. Germline V gene lookup returns CDR1 SGHAT and CDR2 FQNNGV. The V and J ends lost 1 base and 6 bases, in that order; junction bases with no gene match: 2. This CDR3 region has 14 residues. The CDR3: CASSLGTGGSEQYF. Here the CDR3 DNA reads TGTGCCAGCAGCTTAGGGACAGGGGGCAGCGAGCAGTACTTC.

This clone was seen just once. This rearrangement joins TRBV5-4 to TRBJ1-3; D call uncertain. The CDR3 runs 15 residues. V lost 2 bases, J lost 0 bases, and 9 bases lay in between. The germline V gene encodes CDR1 SGHNT and CDR2 YYREEE (reference sequence). This chain's CDR3 is CASSFGVLSGNTIYF. The CDR3, as DNA: TGTGCCAGCAGCTTCGGCGTCCTCTCTGGAAACACCATATATTTT.

Only one count was recorded for this clone. The chain carries TRBV19 and TRBJ2-7; possible D gene TRBD2, 6 bases. Germline values: CDR1 LNHDA, CDR2 SQIVND (reference sequence). The CDR3 extends over 21 amino acids. V lost 4 bases, J lost 3 bases, and 34 bases lay in between. The CDR3 nucleotides are TGTGCCAGTAGTAACTCCGCGGGGACCGGGAAGAGGCCGGGGAGGCACTACGAGCAGTACTTC. This translates into CASSNSAGTGKRPGRHYEQYF.

V is TRBV7-9 and J is TRBJ1-4; the D gene is possibly TRBD1 (5 bases). The CDR3 contains 15 residues. CDR1 is SEHNR and CDR2 is FQNEAQ in the germline V gene (reference sequence). Trimming took off 4 bases at V and 5 bases at J, with 14 bases between the two ends. The CDR3 DNA reads TGTGCCAGCAGCTCTCCAGGGAGGCTGAATGAAAAACTGTTTTTT. It yields the protein CASSSPGRLNEKLFF.

The chain uses TRBV7-2 and TRBJ2-1; 7 bases align to TRBD2. With V trimmed by 5 bases and J by 6 bases, 10 bases remained unmatched. Per the germline V gene, CDR1 is SGHTA and CDR2 is FQGNSA. The CDR3 contains 15 residues. In DNA form, the CDR3 reads TGTGCCAGCAGCACCAGGGAGGGTCCATCCAATGAGCAGTTCTTC. The encoded protein is CASSTREGPSNEQFF.

The V gene is TRBV28, the J gene TRBJ1-2; D may be TRBD1 (6 bases). From germline, CDR1 is MDHEN and CDR2 SYDVKM. V was shortened by 5 bases and J by 3 bases, with 10 bases between the two germline ends. The CDR3 contains 13 residues. The CDR3 spells CASSQTGHYGYTF. CDR3 coding DNA: TGTGCCAGCAGTCAAACAGGGCACTATGGCTACACCTTC.

The V gene is TRBV5-1, the J gene TRBJ2-1, with 10 bases aligning to TRBD2. This CDR3 is 15 amino acids long. The V and J ends lost 4 bases and 1 base, in that order; junction bases with no gene match: 2. CDR1 SGHRS and CDR2 YFSETQ come from the germline V gene. The CDR3 region has the DNA TGCGCCAGCAGCACTAGCGGGGCATCCTACAATGAGCAGTTCTTC. As protein: CASSTSGASYNEQFF. Full variable domain (remainder filled in from reference TRBV5-1 and TRBJ2-1): KAGVTQTPRYLIKTRGQQVTLSCSPISGHRSVSWYQQTPGQGLQFLFEYFSETQRNKGNFPGRFSGRQFSNSRSEMNVSTLELGDSALYLCASSTSGASYNEQFFGPGTRLTVL.

This clone was seen only once. The chain joins TRBV7-2 to TRBJ2-7; D is perhaps TRBD2 (5 bases). Per germline, CDR1 SGHTA and CDR2 FQGNSA. The V end was cut by 3 bases, the J end by 0 bases, with 9 bases between. This CDR3 spans 14 amino acids. The CDR3 loop is CASSFTGISYEQYF. CDR3 in DNA: TGTGCCAGCAGCTTTACCGGGATCTCCTACGAGCAGTACTTC.

The chain has TRBV2 and TRBJ2-2; D may be TRBD2 (7 bases). Trimming removed 8 bases at V and 5 bases at J, with 12 bases between. Germline V gene data show CDR1 as SNHLY and CDR2 as FYNNEI. The CDR3 contains 13 residues. CDR3 in amino acids: CASRGGATGELFF. In DNA form, the CDR3 reads TGTGCCAGCCGAGGGGGGGCGACCGGGGAGCTGTTTTTT.

The chain couples TRBV5-1 to TRBJ2-7; 8 bases are shared with TRBD2. Looked up from germline, CDR1 is SGHRS and CDR2 is YFSETQ. With 1 base clipped from V and 5 bases from J, the junction kept 8 bases outside the gene matches. This CDR3 comprises 15 residues. In DNA form, the CDR3 reads TGCGCCAGCAGCTTGTCTCGCGGGAGGTTCGACGAGCAGTACTTC. Its protein product is CASSLSRGRFDEQYF.

This rearrangement joins TRBV11-1 to TRBJ2-1; D is unclear. CDR1 SGHAT and CDR2 FQDESV come from the germline V gene (reference sequence). V was cut by 0 bases and J by 5 bases, with 8 bases left in between. The CDR3 is made up of 14 amino acids. CDR3 region: CASSLALQNNEQFF. CDR3 nucleotides: TGTGCCAGCAGCTTAGCGTTGCAGAACAATGAGCAGTTCTTC.

V and J are TRBV5-1 and TRBJ2-3; the match to TRBD1 covers 12 bases. Trimming removed 1 base from V and 6 bases from J; junction bases left unmatched: 9. Germline lookup yields CDR1 SGHRS and CDR2 YFSETQ. The length of the CDR3 is 17 residues. CDR3 amino acids: CASSLSRRDRGLDTQYF. The CDR3 DNA reads as TGCGCCAGCAGCTTGTCTCGCCGGGACAGGGGGCTGGATACGCAGTATTTT.

The V and J genes are TRBV4-2 and TRBJ2-3; D perhaps matches TRBD2 (6 bases). Between the trimmed V and J ends, which lost 5 bases and 3 bases, there was a span of 12 bases. This CDR3 spans 14 amino acids. From germline, CDR1 is LGHNA and CDR2 YNFKEQ. DNA for the CDR3: TGTGCCAGCAGCTTGGAAGGGAGGACAGATACGCAGTATTTT. Protein sequence: CASSLEGRTDTQYF.

This chain connects TRBV12-1 to TRBJ2-6; the table assigns TRBD2, which was not confirmed against the DNA. TRBV12-1 counts as a pseudogene. The CDR3 runs to 18 residues. This CDR3 reads CASSPEPSGNPGANVLTF. The DNA for the CDR3 is TGTGCCAGCAGCCCTGAACCTAGCGGGAATCCTGGGGCCAACGTCCTGACTTTC.

V and J are TRBV25-1 and TRBJ2-2; TRBD2 aligns across 10 bases. The V segment lost 8 bases and the J segment 0 bases; nucleotides outside the gene matches: 6. This CDR3 is built from 16 residues. Germline CDR1 and CDR2: MGHDK and SYGVNS. The CDR3: CASLPGLAPNTGELFF. In DNA, the CDR3 is TGTGCCAGCCTCCCGGGACTAGCGCCGAACACCGGGGAGCTGTTTTTT.

This clone came up once. The chain is built from TRBV19 and TRBJ2-2, with 12 bases fitting TRBD2. The V segment lost 3 bases and the J segment 5 bases; nucleotides outside the gene matches: 7. The CDR3 is made up of 17 amino acids. Germline V lookup: CDR1 LNHDA, CDR2 SQIVND (reference sequence). DNA for the CDR3: TGTGCCAGTAGTATTCATCCTAGCGGGAGGGTTACCGGGGAGCTGTTTTTT. Its translation is CASSIHPSGRVTGELFF.

The rearrangement joins TRBV27 to TRBJ1-4; the D gene is possibly TRBD1 (5 bases). V was pared by 2 bases and J by 7 bases, with 14 bases between. The CDR3 consists of 15 residues. Germline loops: CDR1 MNHEY, CDR2 SMNVEV (reference sequence). In DNA, the CDR3 is TGTGCCAGCAGTTTAGGTTTTCAGGGTCGTGAAAAACTGTTTTTT. Protein: CASSLGFQGREKLFF. Full variable domain (rest looked up from reference TRBV27 and TRBJ1-4): EAQVTQNPRYLITVTGKKLTVTCSQNMNHEYMSWYRQDPGLGLRQIYYSMNVEVTDKGDVPEGYKVSRKEKRNFPLILESPSPNQTSLYFCASSLGFQGREKLFFGSGTQLSVL.

With regard to this clone: An end of the junction differs from the germline gene, which may be a read error. The V call is TRBV7-9, the J call TRBJ2-7; D call uncertain. Per the germline V gene, CDR1 is SEHNR and CDR2 is FQNEAQ (reference sequence). This CDR3 has 12 residues. CDR3 bases: TGTGCCAGCAGCTCCGCCATGGCGACACAAGAGTTC. Translating gives CASSSAMATQEF. The full variable domain, with the rest looked up from reference TRBV7-9 and TRBJ2-7, is DTGVSQNPRHKITKRGQNVTFRCDPISEHNRLYWYRQTLGQGPEFLTYFQNEAQLEKSRLLSDRFSAERPKGSFSTLEIQRTEQGDSAMYLCASSSAMATQEFGPGTRLTVT.

The chain joins TRBV29-1 to TRBJ2-7; weak D call: TRBD2 (6 bases). CDR3 length: 11 amino acids. V lost 3 bases, J lost 4 bases, and 7 bases lay in between. In germline, CDR1 is SQVTM, CDR2 ANQGSEA. CDR3 sequence (DNA): TGCAGCGTTGACGGGACTTACGAGCAGTACTTC. The encoded protein is CSVDGTYEQYF.

This sequence joins TRBV5-1 and TRBJ2-7, with 10 bases identical to TRBD1. The CDR3 sequence is 17 residues long. The germline V gene has CDR1 SGHRS and CDR2 YFSETQ. V was pared by 4 bases and J by 3 bases, with 13 bases of the junction left unmatched. The chain's CDR3 is CASSPLRTGGFDYEQYF. CDR3 bases: TGCGCCAGCAGCCCTCTTCGGACAGGGGGTTTCGACTACGAGCAGTACTTC.

This chain connects TRBV19 to TRBJ1-2; a weak D match, TRBD1 (5 bases). Germline lookup yields CDR1 LNHDA and CDR2 SQIVND (reference sequence). There are 14 residues in the CDR3. Trimming took off 4 bases at V and 4 bases at J, with 13 bases between the two ends. CDR3 residues: CASSTTGGTYGYTF. The CDR3 nucleotides read TGTGCCAGTAGTACCACCGGGGGTACCTATGGCTACACCTTC.

The genes are TRBV18 and TRBJ2-1, with a weak D call TRBD1 (6 bases). This CDR3 contains 14 residues. V lost 3 bases and J lost 7, with 13 bases in between. The V gene's germline CDR1 is KGHSH and CDR2 LQKENI. The CDR3 loop is CASSPKDTGNEQFF. For the CDR3, the DNA is TGTGCCAGCTCACCGAAAGATACAGGGAATGAGCAGTTCTTC.

V gene TRBV7-6 combines with J gene TRBJ2-1; 8 nucleotides agree with TRBD2. The CDR3 has 15 residues. Trimming cost V 5 bases and J 10 bases; bases outside gene matches: 13. Germline V gene data show CDR1 as SGHVS and CDR2 as FNYEAQ. For the CDR3, the DNA is TGTGCCAGCAGCCCCGGGGGGGACTATGCGTGGGAGCAGTTCTTC. Protein: CASSPGGDYAWEQFF.

As for this clone: One end of the junction fails to match germline, which may point to a read error. The chain combines TRBV5-4 with TRBJ2-1; TRBD2 aligns across 10 bases. CDR1 and CDR2 (germline): SGHNT, YYREEE (reference sequence). The length of the CDR3 is 14 residues. The CDR3 nucleotides read TGCGCCAGCAGCAAAACGGGACTAGCGAATGAGCAGTTCTTC. As protein: CASSKTGLANEQFF.